Presented here are 27 T cell receptor beta chains from one specimen sequenced in a study of T-cell memory formation after mild COVID-19. TCRdb analysed the 5' RACE reads with MiXCR anew, one entry per CDR3 protein. The sample holds 380,000 or so distinct CDR3 sequences, approximately 15% seen once. Sequencing was performed on PBMCs or a T cell subset sorted from them (not recorded which). These receptors were collected from a man aged 18 to 29 who had mild COVID-19 (a few samples of this study predate the infection). Cell type and time point are not known.

The V call is TRBV2, the J call TRBJ1-2; D gene ambiguous. The V and J ends lost 4 bases and 0 bases respectively, with 9 bases between them. The germline V gene encodes CDR1 SNHLY and CDR2 FYNNEI. The CDR3 loop spans 14 amino acids. The CDR3 DNA sequence: TGTGCCAGCAGTGTTGTCTCAGCTAACTATGGCTACACCTTC. As protein: CASSVVSANYGYTF.

The chain couples TRBV7-6 to TRBJ1-1, with 7 bases fitting TRBD1. CDR3 length: 14 residues. Trimming removed 6 bases from V and 1 base from J; junction bases left unmatched: 5. The germline V gene encodes CDR1 SGHVS and CDR2 FNYEAQ. DNA for the CDR3: TGTGCCAGCAGGGAGGGACAGAGGAACACTGAAGCTTTCTTT. It is translated as CASREGQRNTEAFF. Drawing the rest from reference TRBV7-6 and TRBJ1-1, the complete variable domain is GAGVSQSPRYKVTKRGQDVALRCDPISGHVSLYWYRQALGQGPEFLTYFNYEAQQDKSGLPNDRFSAERPEGSISTLTIQRTEQRDSAMYRCASREGQRNTEAFFGQGTRLTVV.

This clonotype has a handful of counts. The chain recombines TRBV7-2 with TRBJ2-3; TRBD2 matches 12 bases. Germline V gives CDR1 SGHTA, CDR2 FQGNSA. The CDR3 sequence is 15 residues long. V lost 5 bases and J lost 2; bases outside the gene matches: 2. CDR3 loop: CASSRTSGITDTQYF. CDR3 nucleotides: TGTGCCAGCAGCCGGACTAGCGGGATCACAGATACGCAGTATTTT.

This clonotype has at least ten counts. V usage is TRBV7-3 and J usage is TRBJ1-1; TRBD1 aligns across 8 bases. The ends lost 5 bases at V and 1 base at J; junction bases unmatched: 0. The length of the CDR3 is 13 residues. CDR1 and CDR2 (germline): SGHTA, FQGTGA. The CDR3 nucleotides read TGTGCCAGCAGCCAGGGGGCGAACACTGAAGCTTTCTTT. Translation: CASSQGANTEAFF.

The chain employs TRBV5-1 and TRBJ2-5; D ambiguous. The V gene's germline CDR1 is SGHRS and CDR2 YFSETQ. The CDR3 spans 13 residues. V was cut by 0 bases and J by 5 bases, with 8 bases left in between. The CDR3 DNA follows: TGCGCCAGCAGCTTGGCGTGGTCGGAGACCCAGTACTTC. This translates into CASSLAWSETQYF.

This rearrangement joins TRBV6-5 to TRBJ1-6, with TRBD1 identical over 9 bases. Losses at the gene ends were 2 bases for V and 10 bases for J; bases not matched to a gene: 6. Germline assignment: CDR1 MNHEY and CDR2 SVGAGI. The CDR3 runs to 15 residues. The CDR3 DNA sequence: TGTGCCAGCAGTTACACCGGGACAGGGCACTCACCCCTCCACTTT. It translates to CASSYTGTGHSPLHF.

The chain joins TRBV5-1 to TRBJ1-2, with D unclear. The length of the CDR3 is 17 residues. Germline lookup yields CDR1 SGHRS and CDR2 YFSETQ. V was pared by 3 bases and J by 3 bases, with 21 bases between. In DNA, the CDR3 is TGCGCCAGCAGCTGGGGTTTTCGTTTTTCAGGAGACTATGGCTACACCTTC. Amino acids: CASSWGFRFSGDYGYTF.

This clonotype was seen many times. The rearrangement joins TRBV12-3 or TRBV12-4 to TRBJ2-3; possibly TRBD1 or TRBD2 for D (5 bases each). This CDR3 comprises 15 residues. Trimming cost V 5 bases and J 5 bases, with 17 bases left between them. The CDR3 spells CASSARRAGGDTQYF. The CDR3 DNA reads TGTGCCAGCAGTGCCCGAAGGGCTGGGGGAGATACGCAGTATTTT.

The chain couples TRBV18 to TRBJ2-2, with D perhaps TRBD1 (5 bases). The CDR3 is 17 amino acids. Germline CDR1 is KGHSH and CDR2 is LQKENI. Trimming pared 6 bases from V and 1 base from J, leaving 18 bases between. The CDR3: CASSDHIRGLNTGELFF. The DNA of the CDR3 is TGTGCCAGCTCGGACCACATTAGGGGCCTGAACACCGGGGAGCTGTTTTTT.

This clonotype was counted between two and nine times. V and J are TRBV7-9 and TRBJ2-1; TRBD2 matches at 8 bases. CDR1 SEHNR and CDR2 FQNEAQ come from the germline V gene (reference sequence). V was clipped by 5 bases and J by 3 bases; unmatched bases: 6. This CDR3 spans 15 amino acids. The CDR3 region is CASSPPLAGYNEQFF. The CDR3, as DNA: TGTGCCAGCAGCCCCCCCCTAGCGGGCTACAATGAGCAGTTCTTC. The whole variable domain, filled in from reference TRBV7-9 and TRBJ2-1, reads DTGVSQNPRHKITKRGQNVTFRCDPISEHNRLYWYRQTLGQGPEFLTYFQNEAQLEKSRLLSDRFSAERPKGSFSTLEIQRTEQGDSAMYLCASSPPLAGYNEQFFGPGTRLTVL.

This clonotype was found a few times. The V gene is TRBV5-4, the J gene TRBJ2-2; D call uncertain. Germline loops: CDR1 SGHNT, CDR2 YYREEE (reference sequence). The CDR3 has 14 residues. The germline V and J ends were trimmed by 1 base and 3 bases, with 7 bases remaining between them. CDR3 region: CASSLYVDTGELFF. The CDR3 DNA reads as TGTGCCAGCAGCTTGTATGTGGACACCGGGGAGCTGTTTTTT.

This clonotype occurred a few times. V is TRBV3-1 and J is TRBJ1-1; 7 positions match TRBD1. V dropped 1 base and J dropped 4; count of bases not matched to a gene: 6. CDR1 LGHDT and CDR2 YNNKEL come from the germline V gene (reference sequence). The CDR3 spans 15 residues. This CDR3 reads CASSQGNRGITEAFF. In DNA, the CDR3 is TGTGCCAGCAGCCAAGGGAACAGGGGCATCACTGAAGCTTTCTTT.

The chain combines TRBV14 with TRBJ2-1; 11 nucleotides agree with TRBD2. Per germline, CDR1 SGHDN and CDR2 FVKESK. V shed 1 base and J 7 bases; nucleotides not matched to a gene: 12. The CDR3 consists of 18 residues. Here the CDR3 DNA reads TGTGCCAGCAGCCAAGGCGATAGCGGGGGGGCAGTGGGGAATGAGCAGTTCTTC. It encodes CASSQGDSGGAVGNEQFF. Based on the CDR3 plus reference TRBV14 and TRBJ2-1, the full variable domain is EAGVTQFPSHSVIEKGQTVTLRCDPISGHDNLYWYRRVMGKEIKFLLHFVKESKQDESGMPNNRFLAERTGGTYSTLKVQPAELEDSGVYFCASSQGDSGGAVGNEQFFGPGTRLTVL.

This clonotype has just a few counts. This chain's CDR3 is CASSYYKNTEAFF. The CDR3, as DNA: TGTGCCAGCAGTTACTACAAGAACACTGAAGCTTTCTTT. The chain joins TRBV6-2 or TRBV6-3 to TRBJ1-1, with no clear D. Trimming took off 1 base at V and 1 base at J, with 4 bases between the two ends. In germline, CDR1 is MNHEY, CDR2 SVGEGT. The CDR3 has 13 amino acids.

This clonotype has just a few counts. The V gene is TRBV4-3, the J gene TRBJ1-2; D may be TRBD1 (5 bases). Trimming took off 0 bases at V and 8 bases at J, with 16 bases between the two ends. Germline V gene data show CDR1 as LGHNA and CDR2 as YSLEER. This CDR3 has 15 residues. In DNA form, the CDR3 reads TGCGCCAGCAGCCAAGATTGGGGCCAGGGACGGGGCTACACCTTC. It codes for CASSQDWGQGRGYTF.

The J gene is TRBJ1-1, the V gene TRBV5-1; perhaps TRBD1 as D (5 bases). V shed 0 bases and J shed 4 bases, with 10 bases lying between them. CDR3 length: 14 residues. CDR1 and CDR2 from the germline V gene are SGHRS and YFSETQ. The DNA for the CDR3 is TGCGCCAGCAGCTTGGACAGGAGGGGCACTGAAGCTTTCTTT. Translating gives CASSLDRRGTEAFF.

The chain recombines TRBV7-9 with TRBJ1-1; TRBD1 aligns across 7 bases. In germline, CDR1 is SEHNR, CDR2 FQNEAQ (reference sequence). This CDR3 is 14 amino acids long. V dropped 4 bases and J dropped 5; count of bases not matched to a gene: 7. The chain's CDR3 is CASSYRQGGTEAFF. CDR3 bases: TGTGCCAGCAGCTACCGACAGGGAGGGACTGAAGCTTTCTTT.

This clonotype has just a few counts. The rearrangement joins TRBV7-2 to TRBJ2-3, with D perhaps matching TRBD1 or TRBD2 (6 bases each). Germline CDR1 and CDR2: SGHTA and FQGNSA. Trimming took off 2 bases at V and 6 bases at J, with 15 bases between the two ends. This CDR3 has 15 amino acids. The DNA for the CDR3 is TGTGCCAGCAGCTTAAGGGGGGCCCATAGGGATACGCAGTATTTT. This gives the protein CASSLRGAHRDTQYF.

The chain carries TRBV5-1 and TRBJ2-1, with no clear D. The CDR3 runs 16 residues. V lost 0 bases and J 0 bases, leaving 10 bases between the germline ends. Germline assignment: CDR1 SGHRS and CDR2 YFSETQ. The chain's CDR3 is CASSLGQDPSYNEQFF. DNA of the CDR3: TGCGCCAGCAGCTTGGGGCAGGACCCCTCCTACAATGAGCAGTTCTTC.

The chain carries TRBV10-1 and TRBJ2-3, with 15 positions matching TRBD2. With V trimmed by 6 bases and J by 0 bases, 7 bases remained unmatched. CDR3 size: 18 residues. Per the germline V gene, CDR1 is WNHNN and CDR2 is SYGVQD (reference sequence). The CDR3 coding sequence is TGCGCCAGCAGCGGACTAGCGGGGGGGAGCCTTAGCACAGATACGCAGTATTTT. Protein product: CASSGLAGGSLSTDTQYF.

This clonotype was observed at least ten times. A read error may account for a junction end that differs from germline. The chain uses TRBV5-1 and TRBJ2-1; 9 bases fit TRBD1. Germline CDR1 SGHRS, CDR2 YFSETQ. This CDR3 is built from 14 residues. The CDR3 loop is CASTLDRGGDEQFF. Written as DNA, the CDR3 is TGCGCCAGCACCTTGGACAGGGGTGGGGATGAGCAGTTCTTC.

The chain links TRBV6-5 to TRBJ2-5, with TRBD2 identical over 7 bases. V was clipped by 6 bases and J by 3 bases; unmatched bases: 13. The germline V gene encodes CDR1 MNHEY and CDR2 SVGAGI. The CDR3 has 16 residues. This CDR3 is CASSPGGRIYKETQYF. The CDR3 nucleotides are TGTGCCAGCAGCCCGGGAGGACGGATCTACAAAGAGACCCAGTACTTC.

The genes are TRBV29-1 and TRBJ2-1; TRBD2 matches 7 bases. This CDR3 is 17 amino acids long. Unmatched junction bases numbered 20, after V lost 5 bases and J lost 7 bases. The germline CDR1 and CDR2 sequences are SQVTM and ANQGSEA. The CDR3 DNA reads TGCAGCGTTAATGGACCTAGCGGAAGGGGAGTATGGAATGAGCAGTTCTTC. Its translation: CSVNGPSGRGVWNEQFF.

The V gene is TRBV7-8, the J gene TRBJ2-1, with a possible D match to TRBD1 (5 bases). This CDR3 spans 14 amino acids. Germline CDR1 SGHVS, CDR2 FQNEAQ. Trimming pared 2 bases from V and 10 bases from J, leaving 15 bases between. CDR3 DNA: TGTGCCAGCAGCTTACAGGGTGGGATGAGGGAGCAGTTCTTC. Encoded protein: CASSLQGGMREQFF.

This chain uses TRBV7-6 with TRBJ2-3; no definite D call. The CDR3 extends over 13 amino acids. The V end was cut by 5 bases, the J end by 0 bases, with 6 bases between. The germline gives CDR1 SGHVS, CDR2 FNYEAQ. CDR3 nucleotides: TGTGCCAGCAGCCAGGACAGCACAGATACGCAGTATTTT. Translated, it gives CASSQDSTDTQYF.

This clonotype was counted between two and nine times. The chain couples TRBV4-1 to TRBJ1-4; no clear D gene. Trimming shortened V by 4 bases and J by 4 bases, and 13 bases separated the two germline ends. The CDR3 contains 15 residues. Germline CDR1 MGHRA, CDR2 YSYEKL. The CDR3 loop is CASSPWSGVNEKLFF. The CDR3 coding sequence is TGCGCCAGCAGCCCTTGGTCAGGAGTTAATGAAAAACTGTTTTTT.

This clonotype was recorded a few times. The V call is TRBV7-9, the J call TRBJ2-2; no definite D call. Germline assignment: CDR1 SEHNR and CDR2 FQNEAQ (reference sequence). The CDR3 spans 14 residues. The V and J ends lost 7 bases and 4 bases respectively, with 13 bases between them. CDR3: CASIAGLSTGELFF. The DNA for the CDR3 is TGTGCCAGCATCGCAGGATTGAGCACCGGGGAGCTGTTTTTT.